Sequencing of this T cell receptor beta chain was carried out in a study of control samples from healthy donors and cancer patients. TCRdb's table, derived via immunoSEQ multiplex PCR, lists solely in-frame clones and lacks some. Of some 170,000 clones listed, roughly 95% are singletons. Trimming took off 0 bases at V and 0 bases at J, with 6 bases between the two ends. The CDR3 spans 16 residues. The germline V gene encodes CDR1 MGHRA and CDR2 YSYEKL. The chain is built from TRBV4-1 and TRBJ1-6; D is ambiguous. The clonotype originates from a woman between 25 and 40 years old in good health. The sample taken for sequencing was blood. The CDR3 DNA follows: TGCGCCAGCAGCCAAGATCACAGCTCCTATAATTCACCCCTCCACTTT. Translation: CASSQDHSSYNSPLHF.